Listed below are T cell receptor beta chains from one sample, sequenced in a study of T-cell reconstitution after alpha-beta-depleted transplantation in children. TCRdb itself ran the PCR reads through MiXCR, one entry per CDR3 protein. The table lists about 980,000 distinct CDR3 sequences, less than 30% of them singletons. Source: PBMCs, mostly from graft donor cells, taken 360 days after TCRalphabeta/CD19-depleted stem cell transplant. These receptor sequences come from a boy younger than two who had a stem cell transplant for SCID, so the T cells may come from the graft donor. The conserved cysteine and the conserved F or W are not part of the CDR3 here.

j_call v_call cdr3_aa
TRBJ2-7 TRBV2 ASTGQGFYEQY
TRBJ2-1 TRBV12-3/TRBV12-4 ASSLFEGPEQF
TRBJ1-5 TRBV9 ASSVVLQGEPQH
TRBJ2-2 TRBV3-1 ASSQDWLTGELF
TRBJ2-7 TRBV7-2 ASSLSWGQQSSYEQY
TRBJ2-3 TRBV12-3/TRBV12-4 ASRAGTSGVTQY
TRBJ2-7 TRBV20-1 SASIVPSYEQY
TRBJ1-1 TRBV20-1 SARGTTRGTEAF
TRBJ2-3 TRBV27 ASRHRQGLSTDTQY
TRBJ1-1 TRBV5-5 ASSLTPASNTEAF
TRBJ2-3 TRBV20-1 SARDLTGTDTQY
TRBJ1-2 TRBV20-1 SARERGGYT
TRBJ2-3 TRBV20-1 SARGLATKGPTDTQY
TRBJ2-1 TRBV20-1 SAGQGREQF
TRBJ1-6 TRBV12-3/TRBV12-4 ASKTDFNSPLH
TRBJ1-2 TRBV7-9 ASSTDRGVRGTIGYT
TRBJ2-7 TRBV5-6 ASSYRTSGGHSYEQY
TRBJ2-3 TRBV4-2 ASSQVQGRIDTQY
TRBJ1-1 TRBV5-1 ASSPGTGVWNTEAF
TRBJ2-2 TRBV2 ASSVSKNTGELF
TRBJ2-7 TRBV5-1 ASSLWGTYEQY
TRBJ2-1 TRBV7-9 ASSDSNEQF
TRBJ1-5 TRBV28 ASTPGGTANQPQH
TRBJ2-3 TRBV20-1 SAFMTGRADTQY
TRBJ1-1 TRBV7-9 ASSLARGTGSTEAF